A selection of T cell receptor beta chains follows, all from one sample in a study of response to subunit inactivated influenza vaccine. TCRdb passed the RT-PCR reads through MiXCR, listing each CDR3 protein once. This sample has some 570,000 distinct CDR3 sequences, with about 10% found just once. These data were also reused for a study on T cells expressing NK-cell markers.

Sequences were derived from PBMCs from blood, sampled on the day of vaccination. The receptors originated from a man aged 45-65 years who received an inactivated influenza vaccine. Both conserved end residues are part of each CDR3. The D gene is left open where the match is weak. Clone size is shown for a subset of rows, as once, few, many or a class of expanded clone.

J | D | size | V | CDR3 | DNA
TRBJ2-3 | NA | many | TRBV21-1 | CASSKALYRGPSTDTQYF | TGTGCCAGCAGCAAAGCCCTTTACAGGGGGCCAAGCACAGATACGCAGTATTTT
TRBJ2-5 | NA | NA | TRBV7-9 | CASSSTWGRETQYF | TGTGCCAGCAGCTCGACGTGGGGAAGGGAGACCCAGTACTTC
TRBJ2-3 | NA | few | TRBV7-2 | CASSLVRGGLTDTQYF | TGTGCCAGCAGCTTAGTCCGCGGAGGACTCACAGATACGCAGTATTTT
TRBJ2-5 | NA | NA | TRBV6-5 | CASSYSGILGLETQYF | TGTGCCAGCAGTTACTCGGGCATTCTAGGGCTAGAGACCCAGTACTTC
TRBJ2-1 | TRBD2 | few | TRBV12-3/TRBV12-4 | CASSSWTSPNEQFF | TGTGCCAGCAGTTCCTGGACTAGTCCCAATGAGCAGTTCTTC
TRBJ2-3 | NA | few | TRBV6-2/TRBV6-3 | CASGGVVGADTQYF | TGTGCCAGCGGTGGAGTGGTGGGAGCAGATACGCAGTATTTT
TRBJ2-1 | NA | NA | TRBV7-3 | CASSLVGTGFSEQFF | TGTGCCAGCAGCTTAGTGGGAACCGGGTTTAGTGAGCAGTTCTTC
TRBJ1-2 | NA | many | TRBV19 | CASYDLDGYTF | TGTGCCAGCTATGACTTGGATGGCTACACCTTC
TRBJ2-5 | NA | NA | TRBV15 | CATSRGQLQETQYF | TGTGCCACCAGCAGAGGACAGCTGCAAGAGACCCAGTACTTC
TRBJ2-3 | TRBD2 | few | TRBV28 | CASSLYSGRLTDTQYF | TGTGCCAGCAGTTTGTATAGCGGGAGGCTCACAGATACGCAGTATTTT
TRBJ2-3 | NA | NA | TRBV29-1 | CSVDKATTDTQYF | TGCAGCGTTGATAAGGCGACGACAGATACGCAGTATTTT
TRBJ1-2 | NA | few | TRBV7-2 | CASSPLNGNYGYTF | TGTGCCAGCAGCCCGTTAAACGGGAACTATGGCTACACCTTC
TRBJ2-3 | TRBD2 | NA | TRBV12-3/TRBV12-4 | CASSLSGGFTDTQYF | TGTGCCAGCAGTTTGAGCGGGGGGTTCACAGATACGCAGTATTTT
TRBJ2-1 | NA | NA | TRBV4-2 | CASSQGISRLDEQFF | TGTGCCAGCAGCCAAGGAATTAGCCGCCTTGATGAGCAGTTCTTC
TRBJ2-3 | NA | few | TRBV18 | CASSPPPTRTGTDTQYF | TGTGCCAGCTCACCACCCCCGACTAGAACTGGCACAGATACGCAGTATTTT
TRBJ2-3 | NA | NA | TRBV6-5 | CASSYFGSRSTDTQYF | TGTGCCAGCAGTTACTTTGGCAGTCGGAGCACAGATACGCAGTATTTT